This note documents a single T cell receptor (beta chain) sequence. The CDR3 has 15 residues. From germline, CDR1 is LGHNT and CDR2 FRNRAP. The J segment lost 2 bases and the V segment lost 3 bases, leaving 4 bases of the junction unmatched. This sample was taken from a study of PD-1 blockade in classical Hodgkin lymphoma. For the study at large: Intravenous infusions of nivolumab 3 mg/kg reached patients every 2 weeks.

Sequencing was performed with immunoSEQ multiplex PCR; in TCRdb, only in-frame clones are kept and a portion is missing. In the table there are around 16,000 clones, approximately 88% of which are singletons. Each patient's relapse followed autologous stem cell transplantation, and brentuximab vedotin exposure varied. The specimen was peripheral blood mononuclear cells (PBMCs), collected before the second cycle of nivolumab. The clonotype originates from a human donor with classical Hodgkin lymphoma. The rearrangement uses TRBV12-5 and TRBJ1-2; TRBD1 matches at 9 bases. As DNA, the CDR3 is TGTGCTAGTGGTTTCGAGACAGGGGGGAACTATGGCTACACCTTC. Its protein product is CASGFETGGNYGYTF.